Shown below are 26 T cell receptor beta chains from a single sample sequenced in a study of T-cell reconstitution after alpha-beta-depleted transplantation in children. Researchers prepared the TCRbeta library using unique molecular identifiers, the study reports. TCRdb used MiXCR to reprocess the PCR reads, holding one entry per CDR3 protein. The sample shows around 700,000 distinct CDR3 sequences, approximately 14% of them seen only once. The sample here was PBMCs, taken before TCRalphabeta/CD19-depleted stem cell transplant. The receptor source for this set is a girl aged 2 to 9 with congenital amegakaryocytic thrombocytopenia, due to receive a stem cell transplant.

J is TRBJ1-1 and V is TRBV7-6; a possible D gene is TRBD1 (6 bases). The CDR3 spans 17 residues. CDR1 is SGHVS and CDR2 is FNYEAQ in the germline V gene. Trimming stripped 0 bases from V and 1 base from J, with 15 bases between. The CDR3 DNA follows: TGTGCCAGCAGCTTAGCGCTTTCGGGGGCAGGGAACACTGAAGCTTTCTTT. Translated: CASSLALSGAGNTEAFF.

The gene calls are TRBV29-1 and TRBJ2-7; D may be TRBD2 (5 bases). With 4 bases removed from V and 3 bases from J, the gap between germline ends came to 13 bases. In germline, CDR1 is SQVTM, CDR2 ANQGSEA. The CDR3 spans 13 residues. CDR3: CSVVPGGIYEQYF. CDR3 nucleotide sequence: TGCAGCGTTGTGCCCGGAGGTATCTACGAGCAGTACTTC.

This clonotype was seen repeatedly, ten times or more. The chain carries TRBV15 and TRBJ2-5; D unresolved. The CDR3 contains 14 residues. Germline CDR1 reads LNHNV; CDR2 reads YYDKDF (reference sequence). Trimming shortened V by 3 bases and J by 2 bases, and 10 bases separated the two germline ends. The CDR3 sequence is CATSRGFLQETQYF. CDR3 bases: TGTGCCACCAGCAGGGGATTCTTGCAAGAGACCCAGTACTTC.

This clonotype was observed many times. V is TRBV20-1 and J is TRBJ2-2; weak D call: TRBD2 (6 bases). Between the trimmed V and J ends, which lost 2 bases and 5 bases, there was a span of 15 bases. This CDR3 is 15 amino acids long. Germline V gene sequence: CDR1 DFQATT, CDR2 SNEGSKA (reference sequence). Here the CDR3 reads CSARLSGRWTGELFF. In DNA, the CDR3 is TGCAGTGCTAGACTCTCCGGGAGATGGACCGGGGAGCTGTTTTTT.

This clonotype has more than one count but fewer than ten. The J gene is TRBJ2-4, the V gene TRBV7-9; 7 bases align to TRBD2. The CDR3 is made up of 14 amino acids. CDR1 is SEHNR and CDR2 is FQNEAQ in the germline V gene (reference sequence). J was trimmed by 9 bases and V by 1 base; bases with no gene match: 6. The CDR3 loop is CASSLDAGVAIQYF. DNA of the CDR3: TGTGCCAGCAGCTTAGATGCGGGAGTGGCCATTCAGTACTTC.

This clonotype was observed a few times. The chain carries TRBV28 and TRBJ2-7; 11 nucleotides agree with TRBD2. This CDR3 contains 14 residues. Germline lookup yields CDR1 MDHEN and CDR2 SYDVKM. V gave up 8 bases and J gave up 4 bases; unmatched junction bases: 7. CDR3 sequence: CASGAVAGGYEQYF. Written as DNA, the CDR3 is TGTGCCAGCGGGGCAGTAGCGGGAGGGTACGAGCAGTACTTC.

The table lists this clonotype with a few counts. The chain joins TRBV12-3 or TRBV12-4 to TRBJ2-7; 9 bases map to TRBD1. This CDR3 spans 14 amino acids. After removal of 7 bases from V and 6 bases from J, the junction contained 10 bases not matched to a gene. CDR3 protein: CASNIRGGQGEQYF. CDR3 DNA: TGTGCCAGCAACATCAGGGGGGGACAGGGCGAGCAGTACTTC.

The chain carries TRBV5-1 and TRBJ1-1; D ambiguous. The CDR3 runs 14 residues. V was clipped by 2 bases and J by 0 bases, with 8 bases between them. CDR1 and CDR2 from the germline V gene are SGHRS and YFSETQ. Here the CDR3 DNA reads TGCGCCAGCAGCTTTAACAGCTTGAACACTGAAGCTTTCTTT. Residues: CASSFNSLNTEAFF.

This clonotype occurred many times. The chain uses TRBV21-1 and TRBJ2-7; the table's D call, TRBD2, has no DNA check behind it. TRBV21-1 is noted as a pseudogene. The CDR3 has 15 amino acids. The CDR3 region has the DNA TGTGCCAGCAGCACGGAGAGGGCCTGTATCTACGAGCAGTACTTC. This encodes CASSTERACIYEQYF.

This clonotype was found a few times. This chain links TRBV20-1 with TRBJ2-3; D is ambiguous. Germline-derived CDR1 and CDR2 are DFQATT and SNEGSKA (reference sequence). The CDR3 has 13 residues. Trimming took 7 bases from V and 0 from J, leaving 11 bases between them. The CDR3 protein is CSGVRFSTDTQYF. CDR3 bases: TGCAGTGGGGTGAGGTTTAGCACAGATACGCAGTATTTT.

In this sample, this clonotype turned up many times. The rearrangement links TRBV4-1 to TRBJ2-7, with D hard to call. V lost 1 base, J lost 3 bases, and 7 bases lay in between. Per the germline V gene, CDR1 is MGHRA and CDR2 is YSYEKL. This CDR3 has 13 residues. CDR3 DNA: TGCGCCAGCAGCCAAGTATTGGACTACGAGCAGTACTTC. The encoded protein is CASSQVLDYEQYF.

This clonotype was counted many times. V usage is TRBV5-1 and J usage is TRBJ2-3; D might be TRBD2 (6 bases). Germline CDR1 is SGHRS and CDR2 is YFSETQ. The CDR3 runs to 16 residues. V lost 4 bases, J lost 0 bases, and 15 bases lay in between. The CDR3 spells CASSPPGVGSTDTQYF. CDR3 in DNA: TGCGCCAGCAGCCCCCCGGGGGTAGGGAGCACAGATACGCAGTATTTT.

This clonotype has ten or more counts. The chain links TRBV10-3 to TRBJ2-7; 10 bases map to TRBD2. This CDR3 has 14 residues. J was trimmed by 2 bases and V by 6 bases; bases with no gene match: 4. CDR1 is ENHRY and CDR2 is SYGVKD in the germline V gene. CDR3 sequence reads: CAIRDGLAAYEQYF. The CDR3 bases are TGTGCCATCAGGGACGGACTAGCGGCCTACGAGCAGTACTTC.

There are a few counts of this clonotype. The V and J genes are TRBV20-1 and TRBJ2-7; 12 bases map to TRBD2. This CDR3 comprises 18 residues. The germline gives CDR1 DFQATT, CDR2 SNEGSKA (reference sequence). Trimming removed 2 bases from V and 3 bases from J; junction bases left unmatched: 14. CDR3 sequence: CSARTGLAGPSLLYEQYF. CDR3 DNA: TGCAGTGCTAGAACAGGACTAGCGGGACCTTCTCTACTCTACGAGCAGTACTTC.

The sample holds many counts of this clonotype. The CDR3 DNA follows: TGTGCCAGCACCCCCGAGCCGGGACTTCAAGAGCAGTACTTC. As protein: CASTPEPGLQEQYF. V gene TRBV12-3 or TRBV12-4 combines with J gene TRBJ2-7; possible D gene TRBD2, 6 bases. V was cut by 7 bases and J by 7 bases, with 20 bases left in between. This CDR3 spans 14 amino acids.

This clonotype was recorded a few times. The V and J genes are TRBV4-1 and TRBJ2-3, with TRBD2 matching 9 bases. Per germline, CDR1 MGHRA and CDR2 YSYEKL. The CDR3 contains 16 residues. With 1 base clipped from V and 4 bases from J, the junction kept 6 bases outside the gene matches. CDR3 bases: TGCGCCAGCAGCCAAGTAGCGGGAGTGGTTGCAGATACGCAGTATTTT. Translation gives CASSQVAGVVADTQYF.

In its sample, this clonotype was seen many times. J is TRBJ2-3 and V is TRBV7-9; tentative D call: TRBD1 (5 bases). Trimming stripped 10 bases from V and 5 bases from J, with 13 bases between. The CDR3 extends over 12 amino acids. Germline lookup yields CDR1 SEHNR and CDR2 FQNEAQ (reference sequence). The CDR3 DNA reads TGTGCCACCCGCAAGGGGTTAGATACGCAGTATTTT. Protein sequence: CATRKGLDTQYF.

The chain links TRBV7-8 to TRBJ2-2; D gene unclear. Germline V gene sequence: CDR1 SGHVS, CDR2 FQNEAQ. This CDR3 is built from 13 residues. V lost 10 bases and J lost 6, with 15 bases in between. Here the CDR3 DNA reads TGTGCCACCTCAAAAGTGAGAGCCGGGGAGCTGTTTTTT. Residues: CATSKVRAGELFF.

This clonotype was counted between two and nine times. CDR3 sequence reads: CSAGESPNQPQHF. The CDR3 DNA reads as TGCAGTGCTGGGGAATCACCAAATCAGCCCCAGCATTTT. The J gene is TRBJ1-5, the V gene TRBV20-1; D is ambiguous. Germline values: CDR1 DFQATT, CDR2 SNEGSKA (reference sequence). The CDR3 has 13 residues. V lost 5 bases and J lost 4, with 12 bases in between.

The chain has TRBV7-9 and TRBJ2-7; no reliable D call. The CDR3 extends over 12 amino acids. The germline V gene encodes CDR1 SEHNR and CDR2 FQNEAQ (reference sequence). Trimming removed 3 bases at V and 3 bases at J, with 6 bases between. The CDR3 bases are TGTGCCAGCAGCTTCACAGACTACGAGCAGTACTTC. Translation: CASSFTDYEQYF.

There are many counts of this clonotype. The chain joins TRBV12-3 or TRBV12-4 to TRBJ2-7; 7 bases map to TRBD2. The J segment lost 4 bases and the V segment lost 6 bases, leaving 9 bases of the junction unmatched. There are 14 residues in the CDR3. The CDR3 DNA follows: TGTGCCAGCAGCTCCGGACTAGAGTTGTACGAGCAGTACTTC. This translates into CASSSGLELYEQYF.

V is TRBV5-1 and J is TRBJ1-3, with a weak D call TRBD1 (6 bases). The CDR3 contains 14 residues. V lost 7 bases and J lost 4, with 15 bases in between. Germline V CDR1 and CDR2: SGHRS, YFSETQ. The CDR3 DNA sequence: TGCGCCAGCCGCCGACGGGGGCCGGGAAACACCATATATTTT. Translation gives CASRRRGPGNTIYF. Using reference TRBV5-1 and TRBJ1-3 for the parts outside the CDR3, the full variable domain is KAGVTQTPRYLIKTRGQQVTLSCSPISGHRSVSWYQQTPGQGLQFLFEYFSETQRNKGNFPGRFSGRQFSNSRSEMNVSTLELGDSALYLCASRRRGPGNTIYFGEGSWLTVV.

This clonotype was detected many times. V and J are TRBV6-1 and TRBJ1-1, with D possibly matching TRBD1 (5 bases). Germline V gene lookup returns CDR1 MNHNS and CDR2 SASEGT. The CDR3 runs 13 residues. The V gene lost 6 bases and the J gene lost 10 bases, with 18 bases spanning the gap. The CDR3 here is CASSRGDPRRAFF. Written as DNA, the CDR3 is TGTGCCAGCAGCAGAGGGGACCCCCGGAGAGCTTTCTTT.

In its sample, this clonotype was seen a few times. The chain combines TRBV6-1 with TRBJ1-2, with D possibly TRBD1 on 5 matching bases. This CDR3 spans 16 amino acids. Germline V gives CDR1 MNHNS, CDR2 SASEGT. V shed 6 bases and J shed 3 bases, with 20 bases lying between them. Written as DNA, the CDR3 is TGTGCCAGCAGCATTCGGACAAGGCCTCGGGACTATGGCTACACCTTC. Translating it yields CASSIRTRPRDYGYTF.

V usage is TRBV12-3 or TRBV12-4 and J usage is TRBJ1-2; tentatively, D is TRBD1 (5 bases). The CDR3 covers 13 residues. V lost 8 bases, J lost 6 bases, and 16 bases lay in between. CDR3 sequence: CASLRGRVDGYTF. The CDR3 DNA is TGTGCCAGCCTGCGGGGCAGGGTCGATGGCTACACCTTC.

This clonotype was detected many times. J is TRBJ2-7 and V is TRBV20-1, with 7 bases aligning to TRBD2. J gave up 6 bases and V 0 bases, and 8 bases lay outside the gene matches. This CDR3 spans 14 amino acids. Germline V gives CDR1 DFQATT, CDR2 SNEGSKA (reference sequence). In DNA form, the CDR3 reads TGCAGTGCTAGAGACCCCGGGACTACATCCGAGCAGTACTTC. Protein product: CSARDPGTTSEQYF.